These 26 T cell receptor beta chains came from one sample sequenced in a study of CXCR3-negative and CXCR3-positive naive CD8 T cells. cDNA libraries for TRB were generated by 5' RACE incorporating UMI labels. TCRdb re-called the 5' RACE reads and shows each CDR3 protein once, DNA omitted. The specimen's table records 35,000 to 45,000 distinct CDR3 sequences. The specimen was naive CXCR3- CD8+ T cells from blood. The sample's subset: CD45RO-CCR7+CD27+CD95- naive CD8+ T cells lacking CXCR3 (TNR3-). Receptors were obtained from a human donor in good health. Some clones in this sample may be carry-over from other donors' samples.

This chain uses TRBV29-1 with TRBJ1-2. The CDR3 totals 12 residues. Germline V gene data show CDR1 as SQVTM and CDR2 as ANQGSEA. The CDR3 reads CSALLKGWGYTF.

The genes are TRBV5-1 and TRBJ2-1; TCRdb calls TRBD1, which cannot be checked without DNA. The CDR3 consists of 11 residues. Germline CDR1 SGHRS, CDR2 YFSETQ. This CDR3 reads CASSWGTARFF.

V is TRBV2 and J is TRBJ1-2; TCRdb gives TRBD1 as the D gene, but with no DNA this cannot be confirmed. The CDR3 totals 14 residues. Germline V lookup: CDR1 SNHLY, CDR2 FYNNEI. CDR3: CASRETGGAYGYTF.

The V gene is TRBV5-1, the J gene TRBJ2-7; as DNA is missing, the TRBD2 call by TCRdb cannot be tested. Germline-derived CDR1 and CDR2 are SGHRS and YFSETQ. This CDR3 contains 18 residues. CDR3 amino acids: CASSLDRERTEENWEQYF.

The gene calls are TRBV7-9 and TRBJ2-1; TCRdb designates TRBD1, a call that cannot be tested without DNA. CDR1 and CDR2 from the germline V gene are SEHNR and FQNEAQ (reference sequence). The CDR3 totals 15 residues. The CDR3 protein is CASSPSVRSYNEQFF.

J is TRBJ2-7 and V is TRBV29-1. The CDR3 is 15 residues long. Germline values: CDR1 SQVTM, CDR2 ANQGSEA. CDR3 residues: CSVERPGDSTYEQYF.

The V gene is TRBV7-9, the J gene TRBJ2-3. The CDR3 sequence is 15 residues long. Germline-derived CDR1 and CDR2 are SEHNR and FQNEAQ (reference sequence). The CDR3 region is CASSLAGASTDTQYF.

The chain links TRBV9 to TRBJ1-5; the TCRdb D gene call, TRBD1, has no DNA to confirm it. The CDR3 length is 16 residues. Germline-derived CDR1 and CDR2 are SGDLS and YYNGEE. The CDR3 is CASSPRDGFSNQPQHF.

The chain couples TRBV7-6 to TRBJ2-3; absent DNA, TCRdb's TRBD1 call cannot be checked. This CDR3 has 15 amino acids. The germline gives CDR1 SGHVS, CDR2 FNYEAQ. CDR3 protein: CASSPLGGRTDTQYF. The entire variable domain, with the rest obtained from reference TRBV7-6 and TRBJ2-3, is as follows: GAGVSQSPRYKVTKRGQDVALRCDPISGHVSLYWYRQALGQGPEFLTYFNYEAQQDKSGLPNDRFSAERPEGSISTLTIQRTEQRDSAMYRCASSPLGGRTDTQYFGPGTRLTVL.

This CDR3 reads CSVEVQTDTQYF. The chain links TRBV29-1 to TRBJ2-3. The CDR3 totals 12 residues. Germline lookup yields CDR1 SQVTM and CDR2 ANQGSEA.

The chain links TRBV20-1 to TRBJ2-7; TCRdb's D call of TRBD1 is untestable without DNA. Per germline, CDR1 DFQATT and CDR2 SNEGSKA (reference sequence). The CDR3 totals 15 residues. CDR3 sequence reads: CSAPLPRGPSYEQYF.

The V and J genes are TRBV12-3 or TRBV12-4 and TRBJ2-7; TCRdb outputs TRBD2, but without DNA this stays unchecked. The CDR3 is 16 amino acids. The CDR3: CASSSGLAGTNYEQYF.

The rearrangement joins TRBV29-1 to TRBJ1-1. The CDR3 has 13 residues. Germline V CDR1 and CDR2: SQVTM, ANQGSEA. Here the CDR3 reads CSPWGLTGTEAFF.

The rearrangement links TRBV28 to TRBJ2-3. Looked up from germline, CDR1 is MDHEN and CDR2 is SYDVKM. This CDR3 spans 12 amino acids. The CDR3: CASSQWVDTQYF.

The V gene is TRBV11-3, the J gene TRBJ2-7. Germline V gene sequence: CDR1 SGHNT, CDR2 YENEEA. This CDR3 spans 13 amino acids. CDR3: CASSFFTSYEQYF. The variable domain in full, with the rest retrieved from reference TRBV11-3 and TRBJ2-7, is EAGVVQSPRYKIIEKKQPVAFWCNPISGHNTLYWYLQNLGQGPELLIRYENEEAVDDSQLPKDRFSAERLKGVDSTLKIQPAELGDSAVYLCASSFFTSYEQYFGPGTRLTVT.

The rearrangement links TRBV29-1 to TRBJ1-2; TCRdb lists TRBD1, though no DNA is available to test this call. The CDR3 length is 14 residues. Per the germline V gene, CDR1 is SQVTM and CDR2 is ANQGSEA. The CDR3 spells CSVEPGTHNYGYTF.

The chain combines TRBV20-1 with TRBJ1-2; there is no DNA to check the TCRdb D call of TRBD1. The length of the CDR3 is 13 residues. Germline values: CDR1 DFQATT, CDR2 SNEGSKA (reference sequence). The CDR3 sequence: CSARGGTDYGYTF.

The rearrangement joins TRBV5-6 to TRBJ2-1. This CDR3 region has 12 residues. Germline CDR1 SGHDT, CDR2 YYEEEE. CDR3 sequence reads: CASSPRTDEQFF.

The chain has TRBV29-1 and TRBJ2-7; TCRdb gives TRBD1 as the D gene, but with no DNA this cannot be confirmed. CDR1 and CDR2 (germline): SQVTM, ANQGSEA. The CDR3 is made up of 14 amino acids. The CDR3 region is CSVVRTGGAYEQYF.

This chain's CDR3 is CASSPDLAVAATGELFF. The V and J genes are TRBV7-9 and TRBJ2-2; the TCRdb D gene call, TRBD2, has no DNA to confirm it. The CDR3 consists of 17 residues. Germline CDR1 reads SEHNR; CDR2 reads FQNEAQ (reference sequence).

This rearrangement joins TRBV29-1 to TRBJ1-1; lacking DNA, the TRBD1 call made by TCRdb goes unchecked. The CDR3 loop spans 12 amino acids. The germline gives CDR1 SQVTM, CDR2 ANQGSEA. The CDR3 sequence: CSVEAGHTEAFF.

V gene TRBV5-1 combines with J gene TRBJ2-7; TCRdb indicates TRBD1, and absent DNA this call remains unverified. Looked up from germline, CDR1 is SGHRS and CDR2 is YFSETQ. The CDR3 is 14 residues long. The CDR3 reads CASSLGTGEYEQYF.

The gene calls are TRBV5-1 and TRBJ1-6. CDR1 is SGHRS and CDR2 is YFSETQ in the germline V gene. The CDR3 is 13 residues long. The CDR3 here is CASSLGGNSPLHF. Variable domain in full (rest from reference TRBV5-1 and TRBJ1-6): KAGVTQTPRYLIKTRGQQVTLSCSPISGHRSVSWYQQTPGQGLQFLFEYFSETQRNKGNFPGRFSGRQFSNSRSEMNVSTLELGDSALYLCASSLGGNSPLHFGNGTRLTVT.

This chain joins TRBV9 and TRBJ2-7; the D call of TRBD1 rests on TCRdb alone, since no DNA is present to check it. Germline-derived CDR1 and CDR2 are SGDLS and YYNGEE. The CDR3 length is 15 residues. CDR3 protein: CASSPPSRPSYEQYF.

According to its frequency, this clonotype is medium-sized. The gene calls are TRBV2 and TRBJ2-4; the TCRdb call, TRBD1, lacks DNA for checking. The CDR3 sequence is 13 residues long. Germline-derived CDR1 and CDR2 are SNHLY and FYNNEI. The CDR3 reads CASRRGAKNIQYF.

The rearrangement uses TRBV7-9 and TRBJ2-7. CDR1 SEHNR and CDR2 FQNEAQ come from the germline V gene (reference sequence). CDR3 size: 12 residues. CDR3 in amino acids: CASSFLEYEQYF.